The rows below give T cell receptor beta chains drawn from one sample of a study of T cells in Graves' hyperthyroidism and ophthalmopathy. TCRdb analysed the multiplex PCR reads with MiXCR anew, one entry per CDR3 protein. This table has roughly 500,000 distinct CDR3 sequences, just over 45% appearing once. Sample: peripheral blood or thyroid tissue (not recorded which). These TCRs come from an adult woman with Graves' disease, either hyperthyroidism or ophthalmopathy (not recorded which). Both conserved end residues are part of each CDR3. Each record gives: D gene, clone size, J gene, V gene, CDR3 DNA, CDR3 protein. The D gene is left open where the match is weak. Expanded clones get a size class; other rows say once, few or many, or leave the size out.

>TRBD2|many|TRBJ2-2|TRBV5-1
TGCGCCAGCAGCTTGGAATTTAGTGGGAGGGCCGACACCGGGGAGCTGTTTTTT
CASSLEFSGRADTGELFF
>-|many|TRBJ1-3|TRBV29-1
TGCAGCGTTGAAGGGCGGATCTCTGGAAACACCATATATTTT
CSVEGRISGNTIYF
>-|-|TRBJ2-3|TRBV4-1
TGCGCCAGCAGCCACTTAGGGTTTCGGAGTCCAGATACGCAGTATTTT
CASSHLGFRSPDTQYF
>TRBD1|many|TRBJ1-3|TRBV12-3/TRBV12-4
TGTGCCAGCAGTTCCAGGGGGCAGGGAAACACCATATATTTT
CASSSRGQGNTIYF
>TRBD2|many|TRBJ2-2|TRBV7-2
TGTGCCAGCAGCTTGATAGCGGGAGGTACCGGGGAGCTGTTTTTT
CASSLIAGGTGELFF
>-|-|TRBJ2-7|TRBV7-9
TGTGCCAGCAGTCTCCCTGGACTAAGGGGTTACGAGCAGTACTTC
CASSLPGLRGYEQYF
>-|once|TRBJ2-5|TRBV19
TGTGCCAGTAGCCCAAGGGATAGCAACCAAGAGACCCAGTACTTC
CASSPRDSNQETQYF
>TRBD1|-|TRBJ1-1|TRBV7-9
TGTGCCAGCAGCAGGACAGGGGGCATAGATGAAGCTTTCTTT
CASSRTGGIDEAFF
>-|few|TRBJ2-5|TRBV7-2
TGTGCCAGCAGCCAAGATCATACTAGATTCGAAGAGACCCAGTACTTC
CASSQDHTRFEETQYF
>-|-|TRBJ1-5|TRBV10-3
TGTGCCATCAGTTCCCAGCATTTT
CAISSQHF
>-|-|TRBJ1-1|TRBV2
TGTGCCAGCTTCAGGAGAACAAACACTGAAGCTTTCTTT
CASFRRTNTEAFF
>-|-|TRBJ1-1|TRBV5-1
TGTGCCAGTGCTCGTACAGTCAACACTGAAGCTTTCTTT
CASARTVNTEAFF
>TRBD1|-|TRBJ1-5|TRBV2
TGTGCCAGCAGTGGACAGGGGGCTAGCAATCAGCCCCAGCATTTT
CASSGQGASNQPQHF
>-|many|TRBJ1-6|TRBV18
TGTGCCAGCTCACCAGGGTCGCGTTCACCCCTCCACTTT
CASSPGSRSPLHF
>-|-|TRBJ1-5|TRBV12-3/TRBV12-4
TGTGCCAGCAGTTCGCAAGGGCCAGCAAGTCAGCCCCAGCATTTT
CASSSQGPASQPQHF
>-|-|TRBJ1-6|TRBV15
TGTGCCACCAGCAGAGATGCCCAGGGGAATTCACCCCTCCACTTT
CATSRDAQGNSPLHF
>-|-|TRBJ2-5|TRBV19
TGTGCCAGCAGCCCGGCCGGGCCTCGAGAGACCCAGTACTTC
CASSPAGPRETQYF
>-|many|TRBJ2-2|TRBV12-5
TGTGCTAGTGGGCGCGACTATCCCCTGGGGGAGCTGTTTTTT
CASGRDYPLGELFF
>TRBD1|-|TRBJ1-5|TRBV24-1
TGTGCCACCAGTGACCCGGGACAGGAGAATCAGCCCCAGCATTTT
CATSDPGQENQPQHF
>-|-|TRBJ1-2|TRBV29-1
TGCAGCGTTGTCGCCTCGGACACGGTCCCCTATGGCTACACCTTC
CSVVASDTVPYGYTF
>-|-|TRBJ2-5|TRBV20-1
TGCAGTGCTAGTGGCGCACCGGGCCCAGGAGGAGAGACCCAGTACTTC
CSASGAPGPGGETQYF
>-|many|TRBJ2-7|TRBV5-1
TGCGCCAGCAGCCGAGGGGTTTCCCCCACCTCCTCTTACGAGCAGTACTTC
CASSRGVSPTSSYEQYF
>TRBD2|many|TRBJ2-5|TRBV11-3
TGTGCCAGCAGCGCCGGGACTAGCGGGATGGAGACCCAGTACTTC
CASSAGTSGMETQYF
>-|-|TRBJ1-5|TRBV7-2
TGTGCCAGCAGCTTCTATGGGAAGCCCCAGCATTTT
CASSFYGKPQHF
>-|-|TRBJ2-7|TRBV11-1
TGTGCCAGCAGCTACCGGCCCTTAATTCTCCAGTACTTC
CASSYRPLILQYF
>-|-|TRBJ1-6|TRBV20-1
TGCAGTGCTAGTATAGGGGGTATACATAATTCACCCCTCCACTTT
CSASIGGIHNSPLHF
>-|-|TRBJ1-2|TRBV28
TGTGCCAGCAGTCCTTACGTAAGCTATGGCTACACCTTC
CASSPYVSYGYTF
>-|-|TRBJ2-7|TRBV5-1
TGCGCCAGCAGCGCCGAAGCTAGTTACGAGCAGTACTTC
CASSAEASYEQYF
>TRBD2|many|TRBJ2-7|TRBV20-1
TGCAGTGCTACCCCTAGCGGGAGGGTCCACGAGCAGTACTTC
CSATPSGRVHEQYF
>-|-|TRBJ1-1|TRBV2
TGTGCCAGCTCACCCGATTTGAACACTGAAGCTTTCTTT
CASSPDLNTEAFF
>-|-|TRBJ2-3|TRBV29-1
TGCAGTTCTATCTCTTCAGGAGATACGCAGTATTTT
CSSISSGDTQYF
>TRBD2|few|TRBJ2-7|TRBV5-1
TGCGCCAGCAGCCCGGGGACTAGCGAACCCTACGAGCAGTACTTC
CASSPGTSEPYEQYF
>-|-|TRBJ2-3|TRBV7-8
TGTGCCAGCAGCCCCATCAGACTCGATACGCAGTATTTT
CASSPIRLDTQYF
>-|-|TRBJ1-2|TRBV6-1
TGTGCCAGCAGTGAAGGGGGGACCAACTATGGCTACACCTTC
CASSEGGTNYGYTF
>-|many|TRBJ2-2|TRBV4-1
TGCGCCAGCAGCCAAGCTCGACGGGACACCGGGGAGCTGTTTTTT
CASSQARRDTGELFF
>-|many|TRBJ1-2|TRBV5-1
TGCGCCAGCAGCCCACCGTCGGGTCTGGTGGGAGGCTACACCTTC
CASSPPSGLVGGYTF
>TRBD2|-|TRBJ2-7|TRBV20-1
TGCAGTGCTCGTCCGGGAGGCTACGAGCAGTACTTC
CSARPGGYEQYF
>TRBD1|-|TRBJ1-2|TRBV12-3/TRBV12-4
TGTGCCAGCAGTCCGCGGGACAGACCCTATGGCTACACCTTC
CASSPRDRPYGYTF
>-|few|TRBJ2-1|TRBV2
TGTGCCAGCAGCTTGACTAGTAACCATGAGCAGTTCTTC
CASSLTSNHEQFF
>-|-|TRBJ2-3|TRBV7-2
TGTGCCAGCAGCCCCCGCGTCACAGATACGCAGTATTTT
CASSPRVTDTQYF
>-|-|TRBJ1-3|TRBV7-3
TGTGCCAGCAGCTTAAAACCTGGAAACACCATATATTTT
CASSLKPGNTIYF
>-|many|TRBJ1-3|TRBV11-2
TGTGCCAGCAGATCTGGACGTGGGACCCTCTCTGGAAACACCATATATTTT
CASRSGRGTLSGNTIYF
>-|many|TRBJ1-2|TRBV6-5
TGTGCCAGCAGTTACTCAAGCGAAGCAGCCGTCGGCTACACCTTC
CASSYSSEAAVGYTF
>-|-|TRBJ1-4|TRBV2
TGTACCAGCAGTGTGGGCAGGGCTGAAAAACTGTTTTTT
CTSSVGRAEKLFF
>-|-|TRBJ1-6|TRBV7-2
TGTGCCAGCAGCCTCCTGGACAGAGCACCCCTCCACTTT
CASSLLDRAPLHF
>TRBD2|many|TRBJ2-7|TRBV10-3
TGTGCCATCACCTCGAGCGGGAGGGCCTACGAGCAGTACTTC
CAITSSGRAYEQYF
>-|many|TRBJ2-7|TRBV12-3/TRBV12-4
TGTGCCAGCAGTTGGGGGACTTCATACGAGCAGTACTTC
CASSWGTSYEQYF
>-|-|TRBJ2-7|TRBV11-2
-
CASSFYICNANPGLGYEQYF
>-|-|TRBJ1-1|TRBV7-8
TGTGCCAGCAGCATACAGGGAGGGGGCACTGAAGCTTTCTTT
CASSIQGGGTEAFF
>-|-|TRBJ1-1|TRBV2
TGTGCCAGCAGTGCCTGGGGGGGGGATGAAGCTTTCTTT
CASSAWGGDEAFF
>-|-|TRBJ2-7|TRBV14
TGTGCCAGCAGCCAAGCAGGGAGCCCCTACGAGCAGTACTTC
CASSQAGSPYEQYF
>-|-|TRBJ1-5|TRBV6-5
TGTGCCAGCAGTTACGGACCTCCCACAGGGCAAGAGACCCAGCATTTT
CASSYGPPTGQETQHF
>-|few|TRBJ1-1|TRBV2
TGTGCCAGCAGTGATGGGACCTTTGGGCACACTGAAGCTTTCTTT
CASSDGTFGHTEAFF
>-|many|TRBJ2-7|TRBV6-5
TGTGCCAGCACACTTTCGAACGAGCAGTACTTC
CASTLSNEQYF
>-|many|TRBJ1-2|TRBV2
TGTGCCAGCAGTGAAACAGATTCTATTGGCTACACCTTC
CASSETDSIGYTF
>-|-|TRBJ2-7|TRBV24-1
TGTGCCAGCAGTTTTCGGACCTGGGGCCGAGACTACGAGCAGTACTTC
CASSFRTWGRDYEQYF
>-|-|TRBJ1-5|TRBV5-1
TGCGCCAGCAGCTTGGCCGGGGGGCCCTTTGAACCCCAGCATTTT
CASSLAGGPFEPQHF
>-|many|TRBJ1-5|TRBV20-1
TGCAGTGCTAGTCCGGGGGTGGCTCAGCCCCAGCATTTT
CSASPGVAQPQHF
>TRBD2|-|TRBJ2-5|TRBV19
TGTGCCAGTAGTAGGGGATTATTGGCGGGAGGAGAGACCCAGTACTTC
CASSRGLLAGGETQYF